The 21 T cell receptor beta chains presented below share a single source sample, sequenced in a study of blood T cells in healthy people across ages. Together with a sample-barcoded 5' primer, a J-beta primer mix was included in a second PCR lasting roughly 6 to 12 cycles. TCRdb reanalysed the 5' RACE reads using MiXCR and keeps one entry per CDR3 protein. The sample has about 720,000 distinct CDR3 sequences; 20% to 25% are singletons. The sample also formed part of further work on T cells of mothers and their children.

Sequencing input: blood. These receptors originate from a boy under 18 in good health.

Turning to this clonotype: The CDR3 does not end in the conserved phenylalanine or tryptophan, so this is likely a read error. The chain recombines TRBV14 with TRBJ2-7; D is uncertain. This CDR3 is 12 amino acids long. Germline V lookup: CDR1 SGHDN, CDR2 FVKESK. Trimming removed 4 bases from V and 4 bases from J, with 8 bases in between. The CDR3 DNA is TGTGCCAGCAGCCTTGAGGTTTACGAGCAGTACCTC. Translating gives CASSLEVYEQYL.

The V gene is TRBV28, the J gene TRBJ2-7; the D is unclear. The CDR3 extends over 14 amino acids. Deletions cut 6 bases from V and 1 base from J, with 13 bases between. CDR1 is MDHEN, CDR2 SYDVKM, per germline. The CDR3: CASSYRGWSYEQYF. For the CDR3, the DNA is TGTGCCAGCAGCTACAGAGGATGGTCCTACGAGCAGTACTTC.

The CDR3 bases are TGCAGCGTTGAATTCTACCAAGAGACCCAGTACTTC. It translates to CSVEFYQETQYF. The chain employs TRBV29-1 and TRBJ2-5, with D unclear. CDR3 length: 12 residues. CDR1 and CDR2 from the germline V gene are SQVTM and ANQGSEA. V dropped 2 bases and J dropped 0 bases, with 4 bases sitting between them.

This clonotype was counted between two and nine times. CDR3 in DNA: TGTGCCAGCAGCCACAAACTACAGAGCTACGAGCAGTACTTC. It encodes CASSHKLQSYEQYF. The gene calls are TRBV9 and TRBJ2-5; D is ambiguous. The end of the DNA fits TRBJ2-7 better, so the J call may be wrong. The germline CDR1 and CDR2 sequences are SGDLS and YYNGEE. The CDR3 is 14 residues long.

The rearrangement links TRBV5-1 to TRBJ2-2; D is perhaps TRBD1 (6 bases). CDR1 and CDR2 (germline): SGHRS, YFSETQ. Trimming took 7 bases from V and 0 from J, leaving 10 bases between them. This CDR3 is 14 amino acids long. Here the CDR3 DNA reads TGCGCCAGCCTCGGGGACACGAACACCGGGGAGCTGTTTTTT. It specifies CASLGDTNTGELFF.

V gene TRBV29-1 combines with J gene TRBJ2-7, with D possibly being TRBD2 (5 bases). With 3 bases removed from V and 4 bases from J, the gap between germline ends came to 10 bases. Germline values: CDR1 SQVTM, CDR2 ANQGSEA. This CDR3 is built from 12 residues. The CDR3 loop is CSVELAQYEQYF. Written as DNA, the CDR3 is TGCAGCGTTGAGCTAGCCCAATACGAGCAGTACTTC.

This rearrangement joins TRBV20-1 to TRBJ2-5; D is unclear. The ends were cut back, 5 bases at V and 4 bases at J, with 8 bases in the middle. Germline CDR1 and CDR2: DFQATT and SNEGSKA (reference sequence). The CDR3 loop spans 11 amino acids. CDR3 amino acids: CSAPSGETQYF. As DNA, the CDR3 is TGCAGTGCTCCAAGTGGAGAGACCCAGTACTTC.

The rearrangement uses TRBV6-2 or TRBV6-3 and TRBJ1-1, with D possibly being TRBD1 (5 bases). The CDR3 covers 15 residues. The V and J ends lost 0 bases and 0 bases respectively, with 8 bases between them. The germline V gene encodes CDR1 MNHEY and CDR2 SVGEGT. The CDR3 DNA sequence: TGTGCCAGCAGTTACTCGAACAGGCTGAACACTGAAGCTTTCTTT. It encodes CASSYSNRLNTEAFF.

This clonotype was found a few times. The chain is built from TRBV12-5 and TRBJ2-1, with 10 bases fitting TRBD1. The J segment lost 5 bases and the V segment lost 0 bases, leaving 4 bases of the junction unmatched. The germline V gene encodes CDR1 LGHNT and CDR2 FRNRAP. The CDR3 has 16 amino acids. The CDR3: CASGLVGTGVDNEQFF. The CDR3, as DNA: TGTGCTAGTGGTTTGGTGGGGACAGGGGTAGACAATGAGCAGTTCTTC.

This clonotype was observed a few times. This CDR3 is CASSQDRSGNSPLHF. In nucleotides, the CDR3 is TGTGCCAGCAGCCAAGACAGGTCTGGAAATTCACCCCTCCACTTT. The rearrangement uses TRBV3-1 and TRBJ1-6, with unresolved D. CDR1 and CDR2 from the germline V gene are LGHDT and YNNKEL (reference sequence). The CDR3 runs 15 residues. The V and J ends lost 0 bases and 7 bases respectively, with 10 bases between them.

This chain connects TRBV18 to TRBJ1-1; D is uncertain. Trimming cost V 7 bases and J 3 bases, with 15 bases left between them. CDR3 length: 14 residues. Per germline, CDR1 KGHSH and CDR2 LQKENI. This chain's CDR3 is CASLARTEDTEAFF. DNA of the CDR3: TGTGCCAGCTTAGCCAGAACGGAGGACACTGAAGCTTTCTTT.

The chain joins TRBV5-1 to TRBJ2-1; D not certain. Between the trimmed V and J ends, which lost 0 bases and 4 bases, there was a span of 8 bases. Germline V lookup: CDR1 SGHRS, CDR2 YFSETQ. This CDR3 has 14 residues. CDR3: CASSLGHGYNEQFF. The CDR3, as DNA: TGCGCCAGCAGCTTGGGACACGGTTACAATGAGCAGTTCTTC.

This clonotype occurred many times. This chain uses TRBV6-5 with TRBJ2-5, with D possibly being TRBD2 (6 bases). The CDR3 is made up of 15 amino acids. V gave up 2 bases and J gave up 1 base, with 11 bases separating them. Germline V gives CDR1 MNHEY, CDR2 SVGAGI. In nucleotides, the CDR3 is TGTGCCAGCAGTTACGTCTTGGGGGGCCAAGAGACCCAGTACTTC. It codes for CASSYVLGGQETQYF.

This rearrangement joins TRBV6-6 to TRBJ2-5, with 9 bases lining up with TRBD1. Germline V gene data show CDR1 as MNHNY and CDR2 as SVGAGI (reference sequence). With V trimmed by 6 bases and J by 5 bases, 7 bases remained unmatched. The CDR3 length is 14 residues. CDR3 amino acids: CASRRQGEEETQYF. CDR3 coding DNA: TGTGCCAGCAGGAGACAGGGGGAGGAGGAGACCCAGTACTTC.

This clonotype was observed a handful of times. The gene calls are TRBV9 and TRBJ2-7, with D possibly being TRBD1 (5 bases). Germline CDR1 SGDLS, CDR2 YYNGEE. Trimming took 3 bases from V and 3 from J, leaving 10 bases between them. This CDR3 region has 13 residues. The CDR3 region is CASSAFDSYEQYF. The CDR3, as DNA: TGTGCCAGCAGCGCCTTTGACAGCTACGAGCAGTACTTC.

This clonotype came up a few times. The chain has TRBV27 and TRBJ2-1; D is possibly TRBD1 or TRBD2 (5 bases each). Per the germline V gene, CDR1 is MNHEY and CDR2 is SMNVEV (reference sequence). V lost 0 bases and J 0 bases, leaving 12 bases between the germline ends. This CDR3 comprises 17 residues. CDR3 protein: CASSLSGVFFSYNEQFF. CDR3 DNA: TGTGCCAGCAGTTTATCGGGGGTATTCTTCTCCTACAATGAGCAGTTCTTC.

The V gene is TRBV7-2, the J gene TRBJ2-3; TRBD1 or TRBD2 may be the D gene (5 bases each). The CDR3 runs to 17 residues. Germline loops: CDR1 SGHTA, CDR2 FQGNSA. V lost 2 bases, J lost 1 base, and 16 bases lay in between. The CDR3 reads CASSLMGRRLGTDTQYF. CDR3 sequence (DNA): TGTGCCAGCAGCTTAATGGGACGGCGACTGGGCACAGATACGCAGTATTTT.

This chain uses TRBV4-1 with TRBJ2-7; D gene ambiguous. The CDR3 totals 15 residues. Germline V lookup: CDR1 MGHRA, CDR2 YSYEKL. Trimming cost V 1 base and J 2 bases, with 12 bases left between them. The CDR3 loop reads CASSQVSAATYEQYF. The CDR3 DNA reads as TGCGCCAGCAGCCAAGTTTCTGCTGCTACCTACGAGCAGTACTTC.

Note on this clonotype: Likely a read error: the CDR3 ends without its conserved phenylalanine or tryptophan. V gene TRBV10-3 combines with J gene TRBJ2-2; D is unresolved. The CDR3 is made up of 15 amino acids. Trimming removed 2 bases at V and 5 bases at J, with 12 bases between. Germline assignment: CDR1 ENHRY and CDR2 SYGVKD. The DNA of the CDR3 is TGTGCCATCAGTGAGCTTGAGCAAGGAACCGGGGAGCTGTTTTCT. It translates to CAISELEQGTGELFS.

A few counts support this clonotype. This sequence joins TRBV28 and TRBJ2-7, with 10 bases that match TRBD1. Looked up from germline, CDR1 is MDHEN and CDR2 is SYDVKM. Trimming cost V 6 bases and J 4 bases; bases outside gene matches: 9. The CDR3 covers 15 residues. This CDR3 is CASRHPGQGRYEQYF. Written as DNA, the CDR3 is TGTGCCAGCAGACACCCGGGACAGGGGAGATACGAGCAGTACTTC.

The V gene is TRBV7-2, the J gene TRBJ2-3; a possible D gene is TRBD2 (5 bases). V dropped 5 bases and J dropped 3 bases, with 12 bases sitting between them. This CDR3 comprises 14 residues. The germline V gene has CDR1 SGHTA and CDR2 FQGNSA. The CDR3: CASSKEAVTDTQYF. CDR3 bases: TGTGCCAGCAGCAAAGAAGCGGTGACAGATACGCAGTATTTT.